This T cell receptor beta chain was observed in a study of cytomegalovirus exposure and HLA in healthy donors. This CDR3 has 16 amino acids. Germline values: CDR1 SGHRS, CDR2 YFSETQ. Losses at the gene ends were 2 bases for V and 3 bases for J; bases not matched to a gene: 5. This PCR relied on a set of 60 Vbeta primers and 13 Jbeta primers. Measured with immunoSEQ multiplex PCR; TCRdb has only the in-frame clones, and not every one. In the table there are approximately 150,000 clones, 70% of which are singletons. The chain employs TRBV5-1 and TRBJ1-2; the match to TRBD1 covers 12 bases. The TCR comes from a man aged 18 to 30 in good health and CMV-seropositive. Source material: PBMCs. The CDR3 DNA is TGCGCCAGCAGCTTTTCCGGGACAGGGGGCGACTATGGCTACACCTTC. It translates to CASSFSGTGGDYGYTF.